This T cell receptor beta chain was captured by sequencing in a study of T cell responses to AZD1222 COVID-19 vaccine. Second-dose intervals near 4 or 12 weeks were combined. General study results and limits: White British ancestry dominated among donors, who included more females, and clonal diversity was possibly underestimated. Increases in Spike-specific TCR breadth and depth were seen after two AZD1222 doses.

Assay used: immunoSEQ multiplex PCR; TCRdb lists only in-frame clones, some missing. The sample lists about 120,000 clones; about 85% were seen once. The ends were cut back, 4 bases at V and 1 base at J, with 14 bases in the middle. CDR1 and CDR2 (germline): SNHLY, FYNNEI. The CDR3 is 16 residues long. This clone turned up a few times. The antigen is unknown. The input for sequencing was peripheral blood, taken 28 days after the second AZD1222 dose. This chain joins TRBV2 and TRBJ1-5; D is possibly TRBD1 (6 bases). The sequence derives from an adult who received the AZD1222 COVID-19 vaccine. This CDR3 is CASSVGWRGSNQPQHF. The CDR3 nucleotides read TGTGCCAGCAGTGTTGGTTGGAGGGGGAGCAATCAGCCCCAGCATTTT.